The clone carrying this T cell receptor (beta chain) was counted only a few times. Its antigen is as yet unknown. This sample was included in a study of cytomegalovirus exposure and HLA in healthy donors. Study context: An early data release held approximately 80 million unique TCRs from HLA-typed donors. Study-wide results and caveats: CMV antigen specificity was confirmed in vitro for a few CMV-associated chains. Presence/absence comparisons presumed near-even sequencing depth among donors.

The CDR3 runs to 14 residues. Germline-derived CDR1 and CDR2 are LNHNV and YYDKDF (reference sequence). The germline V and J ends were trimmed by 0 bases and 2 bases, with 7 bases remaining between them. Each donor was healthy, and each was a bone marrow donor. This PCR relied on a set of 60 Vbeta primers and 13 Jbeta primers. This table comes from immunoSEQ multiplex PCR, and its TCRdb copy is limited to in-frame clones, with some not included. The table lists 95,000 to 130,000 clones, about four fifths of them singletons. The specimen sequenced was PBMCs. The genes are TRBV15 and TRBJ1-2; possible D gene TRBD1, 5 bases. The receptor comes from a man aged 25-45 years in good health and CMV-seropositive. CDR3 loop: CATSRDGGNYGYTF. For the CDR3, the DNA is TGTGCCACCAGCAGAGACGGGGGGAACTATGGCTACACCTTC.